Shown below are 11 T cell receptor beta chains from a single sample sequenced in a study of identical twins. Using its own MiXCR run on the 5' RACE reads, TCRdb lists one record per CDR3 protein. This table has about 690,000 distinct CDR3 sequences, over 20% appearing once. These data also featured in a second study, about T cells expressing NK-cell markers.

Specimen: PBMCs. These receptors originate from a woman aged 18 to 35 in good health.

The chain uses TRBV12-3 or TRBV12-4 and TRBJ2-7; D unresolved. Trimming removed 6 bases from V and 1 base from J, with 16 bases in between. The CDR3 has 15 residues. The DNA for the CDR3 is TGTGCCAGCAGACAAACCTCAGAGTCTTCCTACGAGCAGTACTTC. Its protein product is CASRQTSESSYEQYF.

This clonotype has only a few counts. The chain links TRBV6-1 to TRBJ1-5; 8 nucleotides agree with TRBD1. Per the germline V gene, CDR1 is MNHNS and CDR2 is SASEGT. The CDR3 covers 14 residues. V lost 8 bases and J lost 2; bases outside the gene matches: 5. CDR3 in DNA: TGTGCCAGCGGACAGGGAGGAGGCAATCAGCCCCAGCATTTT. Its protein product is CASGQGGGNQPQHF.

There are many counts of this clonotype. V gene TRBV29-1 combines with J gene TRBJ2-2, with 10 bases lining up with TRBD2. V lost 6 bases and J lost 6; bases outside the gene matches: 16. In germline, CDR1 is SQVTM, CDR2 ANQGSEA. This CDR3 region has 17 residues. The CDR3 spells CSVGGGLAPAPAGELFF. The CDR3 nucleotides read TGCAGCGTCGGAGGGGGACTAGCGCCAGCACCCGCCGGGGAGCTGTTTTTT.

This clonotype has a handful of counts. V and J are TRBV3-1 and TRBJ2-2; D is unclear. This CDR3 has 12 residues. Germline V gene data show CDR1 as LGHDT and CDR2 as YNNKEL (reference sequence). Trimming took 2 bases from V and 7 from J, leaving 5 bases between them. CDR3 sequence (DNA): TGTGCCAGCAGCCAACGAGTCGGGGAGCTGTTTTTT. It encodes CASSQRVGELFF.

This clonotype was seen at least ten times. This chain uses TRBV7-9 with TRBJ1-1; no firm D call. Germline-derived CDR1 and CDR2 are SEHNR and FQNEAQ (reference sequence). V dropped 5 bases and J dropped 1 base, with 8 bases sitting between them. This CDR3 region has 13 residues. CDR3 region: CASSLDENTEAFF. CDR3 DNA sequence: TGTGCCAGCAGCCTGGATGAGAACACTGAAGCTTTCTTT.

This clonotype was counted ten times or more. The chain links TRBV12-3 or TRBV12-4 to TRBJ2-1, with D perhaps TRBD2 (7 bases). CDR3 length: 15 amino acids. V was trimmed by 4 bases and J by 5 bases, leaving 15 bases between them. The CDR3 protein is CASSYGGGGNNEQFF. The CDR3 DNA reads TGTGCCAGCAGTTACGGGGGAGGGGGGAACAATGAGCAGTTCTTC.

This clonotype was seen more than once but under ten times. V is TRBV20-1 and J is TRBJ1-1; D possibly corresponds to TRBD1 (6 bases). CDR1 and CDR2 from the germline V gene are DFQATT and SNEGSKA (reference sequence). Trimming shortened V by 0 bases and J by 0 bases, and 14 bases separated the two germline ends. CDR3 length: 16 amino acids. CDR3 in amino acids: CSAREPTRGMNTEAFF. CDR3 bases: TGCAGTGCTAGAGAACCTACAAGGGGGATGAACACTGAAGCTTTCTTT.

The V call is TRBV18, the J call TRBJ2-5; D may be TRBD2 (6 bases). V was shortened by 3 bases and J by 2 bases, with 10 bases between the two germline ends. Per the germline V gene, CDR1 is KGHSH and CDR2 is LQKENI. The CDR3 runs 14 residues. CDR3 coding DNA: TGTGCCAGCTCACCCCGGGGGAGTCAAGAGACCCAGTACTTC. Translating gives CASSPRGSQETQYF.

The rearrangement links TRBV10-3 to TRBJ2-7; 9 bases map to TRBD2. The junction had 3 bases not matched to a gene; V was cut back by 6 bases and J by 0 bases. The CDR3 length is 14 residues. Germline values: CDR1 ENHRY, CDR2 SYGVKD. The DNA of the CDR3 is TGTGCCATCAGGACTAGCGGAAGCTCCTACGAGCAGTACTTC. It translates to CAIRTSGSSYEQYF.

This clonotype was detected ten times or more. The chain links TRBV29-1 to TRBJ2-5; tentatively, D is TRBD2 (6 bases). This CDR3 has 11 residues. CDR1 and CDR2 from the germline V gene are SQVTM and ANQGSEA. V lost 6 bases to trimming and J lost 5 bases, with 10 bases between them. The CDR3 sequence is CSVGGWETQYF. CDR3 bases: TGCAGCGTCGGGGGTTGGGAGACCCAGTACTTC.

This sequence joins TRBV20-1 and TRBJ2-1, with 13 nucleotides matching TRBD2. The CDR3 has 15 residues. The J segment lost 8 bases and the V segment lost 6 bases, leaving 10 bases of the junction unmatched. Looked up from germline, CDR1 is DFQATT and CDR2 is SNEGSKA (reference sequence). CDR3 nucleotide sequence: TGCAGTGCCCTAAGGACTAGCGGGGGTTCGGATGAGCAGTTCTTC. Its protein is CSALRTSGGSDEQFF.